A single sample gave rise to the 29 T cell receptor beta chains below, sequenced in a study of identical twins. TCRdb ran MiXCR on the 5' RACE reads and lists one entry per CDR3 protein. Of hundreds of thousands of distinct CDR3 sequences in the sample, 24% were seen once. The sample also formed part of further work on T cells expressing NK-cell markers.

Specimen: CD4+ T cells sorted from blood. These receptors were collected from a young woman in good health.

V usage is TRBV20-1 and J usage is TRBJ2-2, with TRBD2 matching 9 bases. The germline CDR1 and CDR2 sequences are DFQATT and SNEGSKA (reference sequence). V shed 6 bases and J 5 bases; nucleotides not matched to a gene: 13. The CDR3 length is 16 residues. This CDR3 is CSAQRGAGGGTGELFF. CDR3 in DNA: TGCAGTGCCCAGAGAGGGGCGGGAGGGGGTACCGGGGAGCTGTTTTTT.

This chain links TRBV5-1 with TRBJ2-7, with 8 positions matching TRBD2. CDR1 SGHRS and CDR2 YFSETQ come from the germline V gene. Losses at the gene ends were 2 bases for V and 3 bases for J; bases not matched to a gene: 7. This CDR3 has 15 residues. The CDR3 reads CASSFQTAGVYEQYF. The CDR3 DNA reads TGCGCCAGCAGCTTCCAGACAGCGGGGGTCTACGAGCAGTACTTC.

The CDR3 protein is CASRDRVNTGELFF. DNA for the CDR3: TGTGCCAGCAGGGACAGGGTGAACACCGGGGAGCTGTTTTTT. V is TRBV11-1 and J is TRBJ2-2; 8 bases are a match to TRBD1. Germline V CDR1 and CDR2: SGHAT, FQDESV (reference sequence). The CDR3 loop spans 14 amino acids. V was clipped by 6 bases and J by 1 base; unmatched bases: 1.

A note on this clonotype: The junction does not match germline at one end; this may be a read error. J is TRBJ2-1 and V is TRBV18, with D tentatively TRBD1 (6 bases). The CDR3 runs to 16 residues. The germline gives CDR1 KGHSH, CDR2 LQKENI. CDR3 region: CASSPQQGGGINEQFF. The CDR3 nucleotides are TGTGCCAGCTCGCCACAACAGGGTGGTGGGATCAATGAGCAGTTCTTC.

This clonotype was picked up one time. The V and J genes are TRBV5-6 and TRBJ2-5; TRBD1 matches at 7 bases. The CDR3 is 15 residues long. Germline trimming cut 5 bases from V and 5 bases from J; bases unmatched to any gene: 12. The germline V gene encodes CDR1 SGHDT and CDR2 YYEEEE. The DNA of the CDR3 is TGTGCCAGCAGTCGGACCCTAGGGGGCGGGGAGACCCAGTACTTC. Protein sequence: CASSRTLGGGETQYF.

The chain uses TRBV6-1 and TRBJ1-2; possible D gene TRBD1, 5 bases. CDR1 is MNHNS, CDR2 SASEGT, per germline. The CDR3 extends over 12 amino acids. V shed 4 bases and J shed 8 bases, with 11 bases lying between them. The CDR3 is CASSGDAEGYTF. CDR3 bases: TGTGCCAGCAGTGGGGACGCCGAAGGCTACACCTTC.

This CDR3 reads CSARDVDEQFF. The DNA for the CDR3 is TGCAGTGCTAGAGATGTGGATGAGCAGTTCTTC. The chain combines TRBV20-1 with TRBJ2-1; D not resolved. The CDR3 covers 11 residues. Between the trimmed V and J ends, which lost 0 bases and 8 bases, there was a span of 5 bases. Germline CDR1 DFQATT, CDR2 SNEGSKA (reference sequence).

V gene TRBV6-2 or TRBV6-3 combines with J gene TRBJ2-3; 11 bases fit TRBD2. The CDR3 contains 18 residues. V gave up 0 bases and J gave up 4 bases; unmatched junction bases: 9. Germline V lookup: CDR1 MNHEY, CDR2 SVGEGT. CDR3 protein: CASSYSTLAGGRSDTQYF. CDR3 coding DNA: TGTGCCAGCAGTTACTCGACTCTAGCGGGAGGACGGTCAGATACGCAGTATTTT.

This clonotype appeared many times. The chain joins TRBV12-3 or TRBV12-4 to TRBJ1-1; 7 bases agree with TRBD1. The junction had 8 bases not matched to a gene; V was cut back by 1 base and J by 3 bases. The CDR3 is 16 amino acids. The CDR3 DNA sequence: TGTGCCAGCAGTTTAGAGCCAGGGGGGAGTTACACTGAAGCTTTCTTT. Translated, it gives CASSLEPGGSYTEAFF.

This clonotype was counted between two and nine times. The chain carries TRBV10-3 and TRBJ1-1; TRBD1 is a possible D gene (6 bases). Looked up from germline, CDR1 is ENHRY and CDR2 is SYGVKD. V was cut by 3 bases and J by 1 base, with 15 bases left in between. The CDR3 covers 16 residues. CDR3 nucleotide sequence: TGTGCCATCAGTGAATCAGGGGCTGGCCGGAACACTGAAGCTTTCTTT. Amino acid sequence: CAISESGAGRNTEAFF.

This clonotype was observed a few times. The chain carries TRBV7-9 and TRBJ2-2; D uncertain. Per the germline V gene, CDR1 is SEHNR and CDR2 is FQNEAQ (reference sequence). The length of the CDR3 is 13 residues. V gave up 2 bases and J gave up 6 bases, with 7 bases separating them. The CDR3 spells CASSLFSSGELFF. The CDR3 DNA reads as TGTGCCAGCAGCTTATTTTCTTCCGGGGAGCTGTTTTTT.

This sequence joins TRBV12-3 or TRBV12-4 and TRBJ2-5; perhaps TRBD1 as D (6 bases). With 6 bases removed from V and 2 bases from J, the gap between germline ends came to 10 bases. This CDR3 spans 13 amino acids. CDR3 in DNA: TGTGCCAGCAGGGGACACCGACAAGAGACCCAGTACTTC. Translating gives CASRGHRQETQYF.

This clonotype was picked up a small number of times. The chain has TRBV4-1 and TRBJ2-7, with D uncertain. The V end was cut by 1 base, the J end by 2 bases, with 6 bases between. The CDR3 covers 13 residues. The germline gives CDR1 MGHRA, CDR2 YSYEKL. The CDR3 loop reads CASSQVGAYEQYF. The CDR3 DNA is TGCGCCAGCAGCCAAGTTGGGGCCTACGAGCAGTACTTC.

V usage is TRBV3-1 and J usage is TRBJ2-2; TRBD1 or TRBD2 may be the D gene (5 bases each). This CDR3 has 15 residues. Trimming took 1 base from V and 5 from J, leaving 11 bases between them. CDR1 and CDR2 from the germline V gene are LGHDT and YNNKEL (reference sequence). The CDR3 here is CASSQALGVTGELFF. DNA for the CDR3: TGTGCCAGCAGCCAAGCTTTGGGGGTTACCGGGGAGCTGTTTTTT.

The rearrangement links TRBV7-8 to TRBJ2-1; TRBD2 matches 8 bases. V shed 5 bases, J shed 7 bases, and the junction held 7 bases outside the gene matches. From germline, CDR1 is SGHVS and CDR2 FQNEAQ. This CDR3 has 14 amino acids. CDR3 amino acids: CASSPTGTRNEQFF. For the CDR3, the DNA is TGTGCCAGCAGCCCGACGGGGACTAGGAATGAGCAGTTCTTC.

This clonotype was counted between two and nine times. This chain links TRBV7-2 with TRBJ1-1; tentatively, D is TRBD1 (5 bases). Germline CDR1 reads SGHTA; CDR2 reads FQGNSA. The CDR3 contains 15 residues. V lost 1 base, J lost 5 bases, and 14 bases lay in between. The CDR3 region has the DNA TGTGCCAGCAGCTTAGATGGCAGGGTGAGGACTGAAGCTTTCTTT. Translating gives CASSLDGRVRTEAFF.

This chain connects TRBV19 to TRBJ1-6; D gene ambiguous. The germline gives CDR1 LNHDA, CDR2 SQIVND (reference sequence). Trimming shortened V by 4 bases and J by 10 bases, and 8 bases separated the two germline ends. The CDR3 spans 12 residues. CDR3 DNA: TGTGCCAGTAGTAGGGGTCAATCACCCCTCCACTTT. This codes for CASSRGQSPLHF.

CDR3 sequence reads: CADKVGGGDYGYTF. CDR3 nucleotides: TGTGCCGACAAAGTAGGGGGTGGAGATTATGGCTACACCTTC. The rearrangement links TRBV2 to TRBJ1-2, with D possibly TRBD1 on 6 matching bases. The V gene lost 11 bases and the J gene lost 5 bases, with 21 bases spanning the gap. This CDR3 spans 14 amino acids. Germline V gene data show CDR1 as SNHLY and CDR2 as FYNNEI.

This chain joins TRBV20-1 and TRBJ2-7; 11 bases match TRBD1. V was clipped by 3 bases and J by 2 bases; unmatched bases: 3. This CDR3 has 14 residues. Germline CDR1 is DFQATT and CDR2 is SNEGSKA (reference sequence). The CDR3 here is CSARRDRGTYEQYF. Written as DNA, the CDR3 is TGCAGTGCTAGGCGGGACAGGGGGACCTACGAGCAGTACTTC.

The chain links TRBV6-5 to TRBJ2-5; D unclear. The CDR3 totals 15 residues. Germline V gives CDR1 MNHEY, CDR2 SVGAGI. The germline V and J ends were trimmed by 0 bases and 5 bases, with 13 bases remaining between them. The CDR3 DNA follows: TGTGCCAGCAGTTACTCGGGGTCTATCGGGGAGACCCAGTACTTC. Translating it yields CASSYSGSIGETQYF.

V and J are TRBV18 and TRBJ1-1; D is perhaps TRBD1 (5 bases). With 6 bases removed from V and 2 bases from J, the gap between germline ends came to 16 bases. This CDR3 has 15 residues. Germline-derived CDR1 and CDR2 are KGHSH and LQKENI. The CDR3 loop reads CASSQPGTVNTEAFF. The CDR3 nucleotides read TGTGCCAGCTCGCAGCCAGGGACCGTAAACACTGAAGCTTTCTTT.

CDR3 loop: CSASPGRITYEQYF. CDR3 sequence (DNA): TGCAGTGCTAGTCCCGGACGGATTACCTACGAGCAGTACTTC. The J gene is TRBJ2-7, the V gene TRBV20-1; the D is unclear. The CDR3 consists of 14 residues. Germline V gives CDR1 DFQATT, CDR2 SNEGSKA (reference sequence). Trimming left V 3 bases short and J 2 bases short, with 14 bases between.

The V and J genes are TRBV29-1 and TRBJ2-5; 12 bases are shared with TRBD2. V was clipped by 2 bases and J by 2 bases; unmatched bases: 3. The CDR3 covers 15 residues. The V gene's germline CDR1 is SQVTM and CDR2 ANQGSEA. Here the CDR3 reads CSVEILAGGQETQYF. DNA for the CDR3: TGCAGCGTTGAAATCCTAGCGGGGGGGCAAGAGACCCAGTACTTC. Looking up the rest from reference TRBV29-1 and TRBJ2-5 gives the full variable domain: SAVISQKPSRDICQRGTSLTIQCQVDSQVTMMFWYRQQPGQSLTLIATANQGSEATYESGFVIDKFPISRPNLTFSTLTVSNMSPEDSSIYLCSVEILAGGQETQYFGPGTRLLVL.

The chain recombines TRBV6-6 with TRBJ2-7; 9 bases are a match to TRBD2. CDR1 is MNHNY, CDR2 SVGAGI, per germline (reference sequence). The ends lost 11 bases at V and 5 bases at J; junction bases unmatched: 10. The CDR3 has 13 residues. CDR3 loop: CASRKASGDEQYF. The CDR3 DNA is TGTGCCTCCCGAAAGGCTAGCGGGGACGAGCAGTACTTC.

This clonotype was seen a few times. DNA for the CDR3: TGTGCCAGCAGACTACAGGGTTCGGCCACTGAAGCTTTCTTT. This gives the protein CASRLQGSATEAFF. The chain uses TRBV7-8 and TRBJ1-1; perhaps TRBD1 as D (6 bases). The ends were cut back, 6 bases at V and 4 bases at J, with 15 bases in the middle. The CDR3 extends over 14 amino acids. CDR1 is SGHVS, CDR2 FQNEAQ, per germline.

This clonotype showed up just once. This sequence joins TRBV20-1 and TRBJ2-7, with TRBD1 identical over 10 bases. Germline trimming cut 4 bases from V and 7 bases from J; bases unmatched to any gene: 4. CDR1 and CDR2 from the germline V gene are DFQATT and SNEGSKA (reference sequence). The CDR3 covers 12 residues. CDR3 sequence reads: CSATRDRGEQYF. CDR3 DNA sequence: TGCAGTGCTACCCGGGACAGGGGTGAGCAGTACTTC.

This clonotype showed up many times. The V gene is TRBV4-2, the J gene TRBJ2-1; 11 nucleotides line up with TRBD2. J lost 7 bases, V lost 0 bases, and 5 bases had no gene match. The CDR3 runs to 16 residues. From germline, CDR1 is LGHNA and CDR2 YNFKEQ. The chain's CDR3 is CASSQDASGGFNEQFF. CDR3 sequence (DNA): TGTGCCAGCAGCCAAGATGCTAGCGGGGGGTTTAATGAGCAGTTCTTC.

The DNA for the CDR3 is TGTGCCATCAGTGAGCCGGGACCCAACTACGAGCAGTACTTC. Its protein product is CAISEPGPNYEQYF. The rearrangement joins TRBV10-3 to TRBJ2-7, with D possibly called TRBD1 or TRBD2 (5 bases each). Germline V gives CDR1 ENHRY, CDR2 SYGVKD. The V gene lost 2 bases and the J gene lost 3 bases, with 11 bases spanning the gap. This CDR3 region has 14 residues.

This clonotype was found a few times. This sequence joins TRBV2 and TRBJ2-1; 13 bases match TRBD2. This CDR3 is built from 14 residues. Per germline, CDR1 SNHLY and CDR2 FYNNEI. Germline trimming cut 6 bases from V and 8 bases from J; bases unmatched to any gene: 4. The CDR3 loop reads CASRLAGGSDEQFF. CDR3 coding DNA: TGTGCCAGCAGACTAGCGGGAGGGTCGGATGAGCAGTTCTTC.